This T cell receptor beta chain was found in a study of liver allograft versus peripheral blood T cells. Background on the study: Transplanted livers held T cell receptor repertoires, and these were compared with repertoires in recipients' peripheral blood. Study-level findings and limits: A difference was reportedly observed between T cell receptor repertoires inside liver allografts and those in peripheral blood.

About this clonotype: Its matching antigen is unknown.

TCRdb itself ran the reads through MiXCR, one entry per CDR3 protein. Among about 11,000 distinct CDR3 sequences, around 23% were seen once, and the ten largest hold around 1.4%. The junction had 11 bases not matched to a gene; V was cut back by 7 bases and J by 5 bases. The germline V gene has CDR1 LNHDA and CDR2 SQIVND (reference sequence). This CDR3 is 16 amino acids long. This receptor was obtained from a human patient who had a liver transplant. Some T cells may be supplied by the graft donor. V is TRBV19 and J is TRBJ2-2, with 9 bases fitting TRBD2. The chain's CDR3 is CASTLLAGVGTGELFF. The CDR3 DNA reads as TGTGCCAGTACCCTTTTAGCGGGAGTAGGGACCGGGGAGCTGTTTTTT.